These 5 T cell receptor beta chains originate from one sample sequenced in a study of human versus mouse CDR3 diversity and MHC coevolution. TCRdb keeps only in-frame clones here, not all; method: immunoSEQ multiplex PCR. The sample lists 50,000 to 65,000 clones, 94% seen once, with approximately 20% in the top ten. The material sequenced was naive CD4+ T cells from blood. Subset: CD45RO-negative CD62L-positive naive CD4 T cells. Every receptor here comes from a person between 55 and 69 years old in good health.

The chain carries TRBV4-1 and TRBJ2-7; TRBD2 matches at 11 bases. Per the germline V gene, CDR1 is MGHRA and CDR2 is YSYEKL. V lost 1 base to trimming and J lost 3 bases; unmatched junction nucleotides: 5. The CDR3 runs to 16 residues. The CDR3 spells CASSQVIAGGGYEQYF. DNA of the CDR3: TGCGCCAGCAGCCAAGTTATAGCGGGAGGGGGCTACGAGCAGTACTTC.

This chain links TRBV19 with TRBJ2-7; TRBD2 matches at 10 bases. The junction had 3 bases not matched to a gene; V was cut back by 7 bases and J by 3 bases. CDR1 is LNHDA and CDR2 is SQIVND in the germline V gene (reference sequence). The CDR3 spans 13 residues. The CDR3 is CASTLAGVYEQYF. CDR3 DNA sequence: TGTGCCAGTACCCTAGCGGGAGTCTACGAGCAGTACTTC.

The chain combines TRBV6-1 with TRBJ2-1, with D perhaps matching TRBD1 (6 bases). CDR3 length equals 12 residues. Trimming left V 6 bases short and J 7 bases short, with 10 bases between. CDR1 and CDR2 (germline): MNHNS, SASEGT. The CDR3 loop is CASSATGNEQFF. The CDR3 DNA reads TGTGCCAGCAGCGCTACAGGGAATGAGCAGTTCTTC.

The V and J genes are TRBV9 and TRBJ2-3; 11 nucleotides align to TRBD2. The CDR3 contains 17 residues. Germline V gives CDR1 SGDLS, CDR2 YYNGEE. V trimming: 0 bases; J trimming: 5 bases; junction bases outside the gene matches: 8. The CDR3 DNA reads TGTGCCAGCAGCGTAGGGGGGACTAGCGGAGCGAGAGATACGCAGTATTTT. Translation: CASSVGGTSGARDTQYF.

This chain joins TRBV2 and TRBJ2-1; TRBD2 matches 13 bases. The CDR3 is 18 amino acids. The germline CDR1 and CDR2 sequences are SNHLY and FYNNEI. V trimming: 7 bases; J trimming: 4 bases; junction bases outside the gene matches: 13. The CDR3 region is CASTYSGTSGNPYNEQFF. The CDR3 bases are TGTGCCAGCACTTATTCCGGGACTAGCGGGAACCCTTACAATGAGCAGTTCTTC.